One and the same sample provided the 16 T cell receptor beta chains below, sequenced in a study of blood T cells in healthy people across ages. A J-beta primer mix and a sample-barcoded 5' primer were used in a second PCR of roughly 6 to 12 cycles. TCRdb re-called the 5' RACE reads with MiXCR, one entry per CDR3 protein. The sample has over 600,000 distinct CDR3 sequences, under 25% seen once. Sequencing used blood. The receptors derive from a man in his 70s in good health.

The CDR3 loop reads CASSRQPRAKNIQYF. The CDR3 bases are TGTGCCAGCAGCCGACAGCCTCGGGCCAAAAACATTCAGTACTTC. The chain recombines TRBV28 with TRBJ2-4; tentatively, D is TRBD1 (5 bases). The CDR3 is 15 residues long. Germline CDR1 MDHEN, CDR2 SYDVKM. V lost 6 bases, J lost 1 base, and 13 bases lay in between.

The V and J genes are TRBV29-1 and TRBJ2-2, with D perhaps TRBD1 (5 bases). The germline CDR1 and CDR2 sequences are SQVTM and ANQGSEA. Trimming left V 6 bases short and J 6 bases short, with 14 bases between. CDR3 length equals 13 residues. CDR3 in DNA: TGCAGCGTGAGTCTGGGGCTGGCCGGGGAGCTGTTTTTT. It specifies CSVSLGLAGELFF.

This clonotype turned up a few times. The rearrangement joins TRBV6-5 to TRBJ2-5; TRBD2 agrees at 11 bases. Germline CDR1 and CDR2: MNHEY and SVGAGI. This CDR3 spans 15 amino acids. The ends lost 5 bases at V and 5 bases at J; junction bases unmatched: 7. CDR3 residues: CASSRSGRAGETQYF. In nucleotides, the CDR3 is TGTGCCAGCAGTCGTAGCGGGAGGGCCGGTGAGACCCAGTACTTC.

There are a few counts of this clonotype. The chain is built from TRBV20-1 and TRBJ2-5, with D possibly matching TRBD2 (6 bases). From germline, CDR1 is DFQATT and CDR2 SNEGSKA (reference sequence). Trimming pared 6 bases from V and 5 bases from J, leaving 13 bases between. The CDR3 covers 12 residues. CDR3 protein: CSAKRALETQYF. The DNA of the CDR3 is TGCAGTGCAAAGCGGGCGTTGGAGACCCAGTACTTC.

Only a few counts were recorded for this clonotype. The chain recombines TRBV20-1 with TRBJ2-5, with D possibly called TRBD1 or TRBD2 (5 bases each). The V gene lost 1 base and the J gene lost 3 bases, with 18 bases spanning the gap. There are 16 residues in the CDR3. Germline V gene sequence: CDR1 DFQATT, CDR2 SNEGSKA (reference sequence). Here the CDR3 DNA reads TGCAGTGCTAGAGGCGTACCCGGGACGGCCGAAGAGACCCAGTACTTC. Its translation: CSARGVPGTAEETQYF.

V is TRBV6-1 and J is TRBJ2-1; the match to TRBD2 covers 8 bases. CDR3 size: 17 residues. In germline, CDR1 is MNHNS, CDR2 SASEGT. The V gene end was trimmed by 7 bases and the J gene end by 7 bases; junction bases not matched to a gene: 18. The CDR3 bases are TGTGCCAGCAATCCGGCCCCCAGCGGGAGTTCGAATAATGAGCAGTTCTTC. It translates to CASNPAPSGSSNNEQFF.

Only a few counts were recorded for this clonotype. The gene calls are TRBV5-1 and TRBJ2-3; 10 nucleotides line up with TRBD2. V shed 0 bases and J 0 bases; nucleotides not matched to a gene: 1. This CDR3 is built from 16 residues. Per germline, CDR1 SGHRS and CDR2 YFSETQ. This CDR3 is CASSLAGLASTDTQYF. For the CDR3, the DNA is TGCGCCAGCAGCTTGGCGGGACTAGCGAGCACAGATACGCAGTATTTT.

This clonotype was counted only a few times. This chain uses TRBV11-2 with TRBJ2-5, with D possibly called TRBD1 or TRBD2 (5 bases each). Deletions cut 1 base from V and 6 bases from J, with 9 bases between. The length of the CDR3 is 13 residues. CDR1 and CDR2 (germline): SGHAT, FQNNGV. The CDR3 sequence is CASSLGGLKTQYF. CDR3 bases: TGTGCCAGCAGCTTAGGGGGGTTAAAGACCCAGTACTTC.

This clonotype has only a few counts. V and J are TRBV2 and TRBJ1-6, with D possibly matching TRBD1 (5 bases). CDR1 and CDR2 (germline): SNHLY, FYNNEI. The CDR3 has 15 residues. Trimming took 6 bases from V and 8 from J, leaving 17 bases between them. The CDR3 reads CASRVTIQGDSPLHF. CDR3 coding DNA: TGTGCCAGCAGAGTGACCATACAAGGGGATTCACCCCTCCACTTT.

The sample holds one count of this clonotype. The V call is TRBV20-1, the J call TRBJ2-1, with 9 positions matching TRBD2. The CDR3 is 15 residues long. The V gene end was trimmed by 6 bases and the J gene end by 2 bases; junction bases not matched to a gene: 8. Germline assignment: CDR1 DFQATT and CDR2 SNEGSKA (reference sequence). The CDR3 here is CSATQSGRTYNEQFF. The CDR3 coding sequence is TGCAGTGCCACACAGAGCGGGAGGACCTACAATGAGCAGTTCTTC.

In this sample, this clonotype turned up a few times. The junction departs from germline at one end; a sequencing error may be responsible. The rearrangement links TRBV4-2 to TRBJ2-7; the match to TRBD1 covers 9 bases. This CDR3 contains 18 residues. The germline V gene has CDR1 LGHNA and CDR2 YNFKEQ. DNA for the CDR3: TGTGCCAGGGATGGAGGACAGGGGTCTGATCAAGGCTCCCACGAGCAGTACTTC. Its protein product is CARDGGQGSDQGSHEQYF.

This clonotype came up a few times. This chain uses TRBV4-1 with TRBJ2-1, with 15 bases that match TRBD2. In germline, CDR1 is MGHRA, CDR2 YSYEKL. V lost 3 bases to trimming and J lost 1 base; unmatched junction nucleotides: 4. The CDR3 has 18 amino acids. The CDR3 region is CASSQGLAGGGSYNEQFF. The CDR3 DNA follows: TGCGCCAGCAGCCAGGGACTAGCGGGAGGCGGATCCTACAATGAGCAGTTCTTC.

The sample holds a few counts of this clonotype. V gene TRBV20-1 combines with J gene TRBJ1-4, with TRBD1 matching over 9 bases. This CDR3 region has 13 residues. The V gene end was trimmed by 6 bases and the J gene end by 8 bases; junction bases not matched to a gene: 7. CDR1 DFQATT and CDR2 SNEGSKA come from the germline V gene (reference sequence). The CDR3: CSATGGLYEKLFF. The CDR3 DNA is TGCAGTGCCACAGGGGGCTTATACGAAAAACTGTTTTTT.

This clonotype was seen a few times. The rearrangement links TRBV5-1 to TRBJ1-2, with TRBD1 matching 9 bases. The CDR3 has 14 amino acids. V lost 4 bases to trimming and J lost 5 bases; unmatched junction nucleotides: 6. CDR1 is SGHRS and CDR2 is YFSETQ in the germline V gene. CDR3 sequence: CASSRDRASYGYTF. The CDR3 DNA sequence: TGCGCCAGCAGCAGGGACAGGGCAAGTTATGGCTACACCTTC.

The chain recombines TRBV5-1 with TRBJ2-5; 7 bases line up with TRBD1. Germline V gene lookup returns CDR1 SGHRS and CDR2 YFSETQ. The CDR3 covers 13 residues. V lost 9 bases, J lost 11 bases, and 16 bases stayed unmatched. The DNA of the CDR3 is TGCGCCACCCAGAAGGGGACAGAGGGAGAGCAGTACTTC. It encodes CATQKGTEGEQYF.

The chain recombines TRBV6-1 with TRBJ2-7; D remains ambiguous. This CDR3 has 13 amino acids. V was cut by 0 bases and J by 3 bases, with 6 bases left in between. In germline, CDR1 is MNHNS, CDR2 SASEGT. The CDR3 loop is CASSEAPYYEQYF. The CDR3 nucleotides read TGTGCCAGCAGTGAAGCCCCATACTACGAGCAGTACTTC.